A selection of T cell receptor beta chains follows, all from one sample in a study of identical twins. TCRdb used MiXCR to reprocess the 5' RACE reads, holding one entry per CDR3 protein. Of more than 1.5 million distinct CDR3 sequences in the sample, around a third are singletons; the top ten hold approximately 0.29%. The sequencing input was cord blood. The receptor set was obtained from a newborn girl in good health. Each CDR3 is given with its conserved first and last residue. Clone size is shown for a subset of rows, as once, few, many or a class of expanded clone.

V gene: TRBV19
clone size: -
CDR3 protein: CASSIRTSVGEQYF

V gene: TRBV21-1
clone size: -
CDR3 protein: CASSRIGPTQADTQYF

V gene: TRBV18
clone size: many
CDR3 protein: CASSPGTTSYEQYF

V gene: TRBV20-1
clone size: many
CDR3 protein: CSARDFGRSTDTQYF

V gene: TRBV9
clone size: -
CDR3 protein: CASSVESGEGYNEQYF

V gene: TRBV10-3
clone size: -
CDR3 protein: CAIMEREANSEQFF

V gene: TRBV28
clone size: few
CDR3 protein: CASSSQSAGKGDQPQHF

V gene: TRBV18
clone size: -
CDR3 protein: CASSPRASGSTDTQYF

V gene: TRBV29-1
clone size: many
CDR3 protein: CSVAPRLNTDTQYF

V gene: TRBV27
clone size: -
CDR3 protein: CASSERGVSASYEQYF

V gene: TRBV28
clone size: many
CDR3 protein: CASSLGGQGEKLFF

V gene: TRBV27
clone size: -
CDR3 protein: CASSGGWPGANVLTF

V gene: TRBV28
clone size: few
CDR3 protein: CASRSFPSQNEQFF

V gene: TRBV20-1
clone size: -
CDR3 protein: CSARNWLAGSTDTQYF

V gene: TRBV18
clone size: -
CDR3 protein: CASSHTGINEELFF

V gene: TRBV3-1
clone size: few
CDR3 protein: CASSQGLGRGNQPQHF

V gene: TRBV10-3
clone size: few
CDR3 protein: CAISAGQGAVTEAFF